One sample yielded the 21 T cell receptor beta chains listed below, sequenced in a study of cytomegalovirus exposure and HLA in healthy donors. With 60 Vbeta and 13 Jbeta primers, the PCR was carried out. Assay used: immunoSEQ multiplex PCR; TCRdb lists only in-frame clones, some missing. The sample includes 55,000 to 70,000 clones, about nine tenths seen only once; the top ten take 2%. Sequencing was performed on PBMCs. These receptors came from a young woman in good health and CMV-seronegative.

The chain combines TRBV4-3 with TRBJ1-6; possibly TRBD1 for D (5 bases). The V and J ends lost 2 bases and 15 bases respectively, with 14 bases between them. The CDR3 is 13 residues long. Germline lookup yields CDR1 LGHNA and CDR2 YSLEER. DNA for the CDR3: TGCGCCAGCAGCCAATGGGACTCCAGGTACCTCCACTTT. Its protein product is CASSQWDSRYLHF.

This chain connects TRBV7-9 to TRBJ1-2, with TRBD1 identical over 8 bases. V lost 5 bases and J lost 3; bases outside the gene matches: 8. The CDR3 is 15 residues long. From germline, CDR1 is SEHNR and CDR2 FQNEAQ (reference sequence). The CDR3 region is CASSPGQGWDYGYTF. CDR3 coding DNA: TGTGCCAGCAGCCCCGGACAGGGTTGGGACTATGGCTACACCTTC.

J is TRBJ2-1 and V is TRBV2; D gene ambiguous. V gave up 0 bases and J gave up 9 bases, with 9 bases separating them. The CDR3 is 13 residues long. Germline V gene sequence: CDR1 SNHLY, CDR2 FYNNEI. The CDR3, as DNA: TGTGCCAGCAGTGAAGCGCGGATGGGTGAGCAGTTCTTC. Its translation is CASSEARMGEQFF.

The chain recombines TRBV5-1 with TRBJ2-5, with 7 bases matching TRBD1. The J call may be faulty, since TRBJ2-7 better matches the DNA end. Germline values: CDR1 SGHRS, CDR2 YFSETQ. The CDR3 consists of 19 residues. CDR3: CASSFTGDGYQVGHYEQYF. DNA for the CDR3: TGCGCCAGCAGTTTTACAGGGGATGGGTATCAAGTGGGTCACTACGAGCAGTACTTC.

The chain has TRBV27 and TRBJ2-7; D is perhaps TRBD2 (5 bases). Trimming cost V 2 bases and J 6 bases, with 8 bases left between them. The CDR3 has 12 residues. The V gene's germline CDR1 is MNHEY and CDR2 SMNVEV (reference sequence). This CDR3 reads CASSLEGSEQYF. The CDR3, as DNA: TGTGCCAGCAGTTTAGAGGGATCCGAGCAGTACTTC.

The rearrangement links TRBV18 to TRBJ1-3; possible D gene TRBD1, 5 bases. Germline CDR1 KGHSH, CDR2 LQKENI. CDR3 length equals 15 residues. The V end lost 3 bases, the J end lost 0 bases, and 9 bases lay between the germline ends. Here the CDR3 reads CASSPQGYSGNTIYF. The DNA of the CDR3 is TGTGCCAGCTCACCCCAGGGTTACTCTGGAAACACCATATATTTT.

J is TRBJ2-7 and V is TRBV4-3; maybe TRBD1 (6 bases). V was clipped by 2 bases and J by 4 bases, with 15 bases between them. The V gene's germline CDR1 is LGHNA and CDR2 YSLEER. The CDR3 length is 15 residues. The CDR3 region is CASSQSGHPRYEQYF. DNA for the CDR3: TGCGCCAGCAGCCAATCGGGACACCCTCGGTACGAGCAGTACTTC.

As DNA, the CDR3 is TGTGCCAGCAGTTTGGAAGCTAGCGGCTCTTGGGTGCAGTACTTC. As protein: CASSLEASGSWVQYF. This rearrangement joins TRBV28 to TRBJ2-7; 7 nucleotides align to TRBD2. V lost 3 bases to trimming and J lost 9 bases; unmatched junction nucleotides: 14. The CDR3 has 15 residues. Germline lookup yields CDR1 MDHEN and CDR2 SYDVKM.

V gene TRBV15 combines with J gene TRBJ1-2; tentatively, D is TRBD1 (6 bases). CDR1 is LNHNV, CDR2 YYDKDF, per germline (reference sequence). V was pared by 4 bases and J by 1 base, with 16 bases between. The CDR3 runs 16 residues. Here the CDR3 DNA reads TGTGCCACCAGCACAGGTTGGACAGAATTTAACTATGGCTACACCTTC. It translates to CATSTGWTEFNYGYTF.

This sequence joins TRBV7-9 and TRBJ1-6, with TRBD1 matching 10 bases. The junction had 1 base not matched to a gene; V was cut back by 4 bases and J by 7 bases. The length of the CDR3 is 14 residues. Per germline, CDR1 SEHNR and CDR2 FQNEAQ (reference sequence). CDR3 DNA: TGTGCCAGCAGCTCGGGACAGGGGAATTCACCCCTCCACTTT. It is translated as CASSSGQGNSPLHF.

The V gene is TRBV18, the J gene TRBJ1-1; 7 nucleotides match TRBD1. After removal of 5 bases from V and 5 bases from J, the junction contained 8 bases not matched to a gene. Germline CDR1 KGHSH, CDR2 LQKENI. This CDR3 is built from 14 residues. The CDR3 sequence: CASSKTGALTEAFF. The CDR3 DNA sequence: TGTGCCAGCTCAAAAACAGGGGCACTGACTGAAGCTTTCTTT.

V gene TRBV11-2 combines with J gene TRBJ2-7; 14 bases map to TRBD2. The CDR3 loop spans 15 amino acids. Looked up from germline, CDR1 is SGHAT and CDR2 is FQNNGV. The V segment lost 5 bases and the J segment 7 bases; nucleotides outside the gene matches: 7. CDR3 DNA: TGTGCCAGCAGCCGGGGACTAGCGGGAGAGGATGAGCAGTACTTC. It translates to CASSRGLAGEDEQYF.

The chain has TRBV10-1 and TRBJ2-1; D might be TRBD1 (5 bases). CDR1 is WNHNN and CDR2 is SYGVQD in the germline V gene (reference sequence). The CDR3 consists of 17 residues. V shed 3 bases and J shed 0 bases, with 15 bases lying between them. The CDR3 reads CASSDQRRGSSYNEQFF. The CDR3, as DNA: TGCGCCAGCAGTGATCAAAGAAGGGGAAGCTCCTACAATGAGCAGTTCTTC.

The CDR3 DNA reads TGCAGTGCTAGAAAGCACACTGAAGCTTTCTTT. This translates into CSARKHTEAFF. The chain employs TRBV20-1 and TRBJ1-1; no definite D call. From germline, CDR1 is DFQATT and CDR2 SNEGSKA (reference sequence). This CDR3 is built from 11 residues. Trimming removed 2 bases at V and 3 bases at J, with 4 bases between.

This clone has a single count. This rearrangement joins TRBV29-1 to TRBJ1-1; TRBD1 might be the D (6 bases). The CDR3 runs to 13 residues. Germline CDR1 and CDR2: SQVTM and ANQGSEA. V was clipped by 6 bases and J by 1 base, with 12 bases between them. This CDR3 reads CSVHRATNTEAFF. DNA of the CDR3: TGCAGCGTGCACAGGGCTACGAACACTGAAGCTTTCTTT.

CDR3 in amino acids: CASSFNRGAGNTIYF. CDR3 nucleotide sequence: TGTGCCAGCAGCTTTAACAGGGGGGCTGGAAACACCATATATTTT. The chain recombines TRBV7-3 with TRBJ1-3; 8 nucleotides line up with TRBD1. V lost 3 bases to trimming and J lost 2 bases; unmatched junction nucleotides: 3. The germline V gene encodes CDR1 SGHTA and CDR2 FQGTGA. This CDR3 contains 15 residues.

The rearrangement uses TRBV11-3 and TRBJ2-2, with 12 bases matching TRBD2. The junction had 7 bases not matched to a gene; V was cut back by 7 bases and J by 7 bases. The CDR3 loop spans 15 amino acids. The germline V gene encodes CDR1 SGHNT and CDR2 YENEEA. As DNA, the CDR3 is TGTGCCAGCACCTGGACTAGCGGGATGTACGGGGAGCTGTTTTTT. It codes for CASTWTSGMYGELFF.

This clone was seen a handful of times. V usage is TRBV7-3 and J usage is TRBJ1-3; 9 bases are shared with TRBD1. Germline V gene data show CDR1 as SGHTA and CDR2 as FQGTGA. The CDR3 covers 15 residues. After removal of 5 bases from V and 2 bases from J, the junction contained 4 bases not matched to a gene. Here the CDR3 DNA reads TGTGCCAGCAGCGTCGGGACAGGGACTGGAAACACCATATATTTT. Its translation: CASSVGTGTGNTIYF.

V gene TRBV11-3 combines with J gene TRBJ2-2; 7 nucleotides align to TRBD2. V gave up 3 bases and J gave up 0 bases; unmatched junction bases: 4. The V gene's germline CDR1 is SGHNT and CDR2 YENEEA. This CDR3 region has 16 residues. The CDR3 coding sequence is TGTGCCAGCAGCTTGTACCGGGAGGCGAACACCGGGGAGCTGTTTTTT. Amino acids: CASSLYREANTGELFF.

The chain employs TRBV5-1 and TRBJ2-2; a weak D match, TRBD1 (5 bases). V lost 5 bases to trimming and J lost 1 base, with 12 bases between them. The CDR3 loop spans 15 amino acids. CDR1 SGHRS and CDR2 YFSETQ come from the germline V gene. The CDR3: CASRLQVLNTGELFF. The DNA for the CDR3 is TGCGCCAGCAGATTACAGGTTCTGAACACCGGGGAGCTGTTTTTT.

The chain has TRBV7-9 and TRBJ1-1, with 9 bases lining up with TRBD1. With 6 bases clipped from V and 1 base from J, the junction kept 6 bases outside the gene matches. CDR1 and CDR2 (germline): SEHNR, FQNEAQ (reference sequence). The CDR3 length is 15 residues. The CDR3 here is CASSRTGGRNTEAFF. DNA for the CDR3: TGTGCCAGCAGTCGCACAGGGGGCCGGAACACTGAAGCTTTCTTT.